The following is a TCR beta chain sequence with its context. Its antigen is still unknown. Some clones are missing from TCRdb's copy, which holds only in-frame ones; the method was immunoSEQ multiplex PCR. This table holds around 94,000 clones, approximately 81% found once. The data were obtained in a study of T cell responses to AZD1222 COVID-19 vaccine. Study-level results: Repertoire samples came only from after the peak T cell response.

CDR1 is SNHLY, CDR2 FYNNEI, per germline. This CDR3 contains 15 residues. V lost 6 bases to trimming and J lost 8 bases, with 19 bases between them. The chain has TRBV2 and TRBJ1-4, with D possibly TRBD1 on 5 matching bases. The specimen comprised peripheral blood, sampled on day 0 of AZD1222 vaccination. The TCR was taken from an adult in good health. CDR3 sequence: CASSYGTGRGEKLFF. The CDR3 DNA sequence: TGTGCCAGCAGCTACGGGACTGGGAGAGGCGAAAAACTGTTTTTT. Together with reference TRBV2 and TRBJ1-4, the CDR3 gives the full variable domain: EPEVTQTPSHQVTQMGQEVILRCVPISNHLYFYWYRQILGQKVEFLVSFYNNEISEKSEIFDDQFSVERPDGSNFTLKIRSTKLEDSAMYFCASSYGTGRGEKLFFGSGTQLSVL.